The rows below give T cell receptor beta chains drawn from one sample of a study of cytomegalovirus exposure and HLA in healthy donors. Some clones are missing from TCRdb's copy, which holds only in-frame ones; the method was immunoSEQ multiplex PCR. The sample table sets out under 90,000 clones. The sequenced sample was PBMCs. The receptors shown here come from a man between 50 and 59 years old in good health and CMV-seropositive. The CDR3 runs from the conserved cysteine through the conserved F or W. The D gene is left open where the match is weak. Clone size is stated in some rows and not others, as once, few, many or a class when expanded.

size: -; length: 17; D: -; V: TRBV10-3; J: TRBJ1-1; DNA: TGTGCCATCAGTGACCCAACCTTGGGGGCAATTGATACTGAAGCTTTCTTT; CDR3: CAISDPTLGAIDTEAFF
size: -; length: 16; D: TRBD2; V: TRBV10-3; J: TRBJ2-3; DNA: TGTGCCATCAGCGACTCCCTAGCGGGACGCACAGATACGCAGTATTTT; CDR3: CAISDSLAGRTDTQYF
size: -; length: 17; D: TRBD2; V: TRBV5-1; J: TRBJ2-3; DNA: TGCGCCAGCAGCTGGGAGGGACTAGGGGGAACAACAGATACGCAGTATTTT; CDR3: CASSWEGLGGTTDTQYF
size: -; length: 11; D: -; V: TRBV7-9; J: TRBJ2-3; DNA: TGTGCCAGCAGTATCACAGATACGCAGTATTTT; CDR3: CASSITDTQYF
size: -; length: 17; D: -; V: TRBV7-9; J: TRBJ1-6; DNA: TGTGCCAGCAGCTTACCCTCTCAGGGTACGAAGAATTCACCCCTCCACTTT; CDR3: CASSLPSQGTKNSPLHF
size: -; length: 14; D: -; V: TRBV5-1; J: TRBJ2-1; DNA: TGCGCCAGCAGCTATCGGAAGGGGTACAATGAGCAGTTCTTC; CDR3: CASSYRKGYNEQFF
size: -; length: 14; D: -; V: TRBV2; J: TRBJ2-5; DNA: TGTGCCAGCAGTCTTACTTCAGGGGAAGAGACCCAGTACTTC; CDR3: CASSLTSGEETQYF
size: -; length: 15; D: TRBD1; V: TRBV18; J: TRBJ1-5; DNA: TGTGCCAGCTCACCAGGGACAGGGGGAGGACAGCCCCAGCATTTT; CDR3: CASSPGTGGGQPQHF
size: -; length: 15; D: TRBD1; V: TRBV5-4; J: TRBJ1-5; DNA: TGTGCCAGCAGCTTGGGGGGACAGCAGGGGCAGCCCCAGCATTTT; CDR3: CASSLGGQQGQPQHF
size: -; length: 14; D: -; V: TRBV27; J: TRBJ1-6; DNA: TGTGCCAGCAGTTTAGGGCAGTATAATTCACCCCTCCACTTT; CDR3: CASSLGQYNSPLHF
size: -; length: 15; D: -; V: TRBV5-6; J: TRBJ1-5; DNA: TGTGCCAGCAGCTTGGGGCGCGGGCGCAATCAGCCCCAGCATTTT; CDR3: CASSLGRGRNQPQHF
size: -; length: 14; D: TRBD1; V: TRBV5-1; J: TRBJ1-1; DNA: TGCGCCAGCAGCTCACAGGGGGCGGACACTGAAGCTTTCTTT; CDR3: CASSSQGADTEAFF
size: -; length: 14; D: -; V: TRBV6-1; J: TRBJ1-2; DNA: TGTGCCAGCGCATACGGGGGGCTCGACTATGGCTACACCTTC; CDR3: CASAYGGLDYGYTF
size: -; length: 13; D: -; V: TRBV27; J: TRBJ1-2; DNA: TGTGCCAGCAGGGGGGGACTGGCGTATGGCTACACCTTC; CDR3: CASRGGLAYGYTF
size: -; length: 12; D: -; V: TRBV7-8; J: TRBJ1-2; DNA: TGTGCCAGCAGCTTAAGGGGCGCGGGCTACACCTTC; CDR3: CASSLRGAGYTF
size: -; length: 13; D: -; V: TRBV19; J: TRBJ2-5; DNA: TGTGCCAGTAGTCGACAGTTCTCGGAGACCCAGTACTTC; CDR3: CASSRQFSETQYF
size: medium-sized; length: 13; D: -; V: TRBV7-6; J: TRBJ1-1; DNA: TGTGCCAGCAGCTTGATGGCCTCCACTGAAGCTTTCTTT; CDR3: CASSLMASTEAFF
size: -; length: 17; D: TRBD2; V: TRBV4-1; J: TRBJ2-2; DNA: TGCGCCAGCAGCCAAGAAGAAGGACTAGTCGGCACCGGGGAGCTGTTTTTT; CDR3: CASSQEEGLVGTGELFF
size: -; length: 15; D: -; V: TRBV5-1; J: TRBJ2-2; DNA: TGCGCCAGCAAAGATCTCCAGGGTAGAACCGGGGAGCTGTTTTTT; CDR3: CASKDLQGRTGELFF
size: -; length: 16; D: -; V: TRBV15; J: TRBJ2-7; DNA: TGTGCCACCAGCAGAGATCTAAGGAGCGATCGTAACGAGCAGTACTTC; CDR3: CATSRDLRSDRNEQYF
size: -; length: 16; D: TRBD1; V: TRBV5-6; J: TRBJ1-4; DNA: TGTGCCAGCAGCTTGGAGGGGGCGATGGCTAATGAAAAACTGTTTTTT; CDR3: CASSLEGAMANEKLFF
size: -; length: 17; D: TRBD2; V: TRBV9; J: TRBJ2-1; DNA: TGTGCCAGCAGCCCAAGCACGGGACTAGCGCTTTACAATGAGCAGTTCTTC; CDR3: CASSPSTGLALYNEQFF
size: -; length: 12; D: -; V: TRBV2; J: TRBJ1-1; DNA: TGTGCCAGCAGGTCGGGCGGGAAAGAAGCTTTCTTT; CDR3: CASRSGGKEAFF
size: -; length: 15; D: -; V: TRBV7-2; J: TRBJ1-2; DNA: TGTGCCAGCAGCGGCCGACAGGTTGAAGGCTATGGCTACACCTTC; CDR3: CASSGRQVEGYGYTF
size: -; length: 15; D: TRBD2; V: TRBV7-9; J: TRBJ2-5; DNA: TGTGCCAGCAGCCTCGCGGGGGGGTACCAAGAGACCCAGTACTTC; CDR3: CASSLAGGYQETQYF
size: -; length: 16; D: -; V: TRBV2; J: TRBJ1-5; DNA: TGTGCCAGCAGTGAAGGGGGGCGGTATAGCAATCAGCCCCAGCATTTT; CDR3: CASSEGGRYSNQPQHF